This TCR beta chain was identified in a study of T cell responses to AZD1222 COVID-19 vaccine. Germline V gene lookup returns CDR1 SGHAT and CDR2 FQDESV (reference sequence). The CDR3 sequence is 14 residues long. V dropped 5 bases and J dropped 7; count of bases not matched to a gene: 6. Generated by immunoSEQ multiplex PCR, the TCRdb table keeps only in-frame clones and is missing some. The sample yields fewer than 200,000 clones, around 94% seen once. The input for sequencing was peripheral blood, taken 28 days after the second AZD1222 dose. This chain uses TRBV11-1 with TRBJ1-2; 11 bases align to TRBD1. This clonotype was obtained from an adult who received the AZD1222 COVID-19 vaccine. CDR3 sequence: CASSADRGPGGYTF. The CDR3 DNA reads as TGTGCCAGCAGCGCGGACAGGGGGCCGGGTGGCTACACCTTC.